This T cell receptor (beta chain) was recorded in a study of response to subunit inactivated influenza vaccine. Points from the study as a whole: It was the authors' suggestion that each seasonal influenza vaccination recruits few new T cells.

Each CDR3 protein gets one entry after TCRdb re-called the RT-PCR reads with MiXCR. The table shows under 850,000 distinct CDR3 sequences, with 15% to 20% occurring only once. This clonotype was detected only a few times. No antigen is known for it. Sample: PBMCs from blood, taken 4 to 6 days after vaccination. This clonotype originated in a man aged 50-60 years who received an inactivated influenza vaccine.

CDR3 sequence: CASKGAHPQETQYF. For the CDR3, the DNA is TGCGCCAGCAAGGGGGCTCACCCTCAAGAGACCCAGTACTTC. The V and J genes are TRBV5-1 and TRBJ2-5; 7 bases are shared with TRBD1. V was clipped by 6 bases and J by 2 bases; unmatched bases: 7. The CDR3 sequence is 14 residues long. Looked up from germline, CDR1 is SGHRS and CDR2 is YFSETQ.